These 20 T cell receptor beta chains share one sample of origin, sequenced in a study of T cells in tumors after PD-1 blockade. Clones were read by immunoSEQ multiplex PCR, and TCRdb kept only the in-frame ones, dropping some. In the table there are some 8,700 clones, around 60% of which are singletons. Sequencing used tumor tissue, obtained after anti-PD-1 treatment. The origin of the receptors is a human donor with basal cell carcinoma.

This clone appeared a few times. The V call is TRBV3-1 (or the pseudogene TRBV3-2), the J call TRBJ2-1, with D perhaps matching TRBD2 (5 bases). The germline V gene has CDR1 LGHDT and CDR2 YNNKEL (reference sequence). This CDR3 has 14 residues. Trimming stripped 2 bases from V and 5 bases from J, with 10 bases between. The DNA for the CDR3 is TGTGCCAGCAGCCAACTAACTAGGGACAATGAGCAGTTCTTC. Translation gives CASSQLTRDNEQFF.

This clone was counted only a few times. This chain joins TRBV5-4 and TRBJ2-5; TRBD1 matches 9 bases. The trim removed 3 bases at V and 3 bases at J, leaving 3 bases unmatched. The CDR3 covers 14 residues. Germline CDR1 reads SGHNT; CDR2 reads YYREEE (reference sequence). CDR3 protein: CASSSRQGEETQYF. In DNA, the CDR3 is TGTGCCAGCAGCTCCCGACAGGGGGAAGAGACCCAGTACTTC.

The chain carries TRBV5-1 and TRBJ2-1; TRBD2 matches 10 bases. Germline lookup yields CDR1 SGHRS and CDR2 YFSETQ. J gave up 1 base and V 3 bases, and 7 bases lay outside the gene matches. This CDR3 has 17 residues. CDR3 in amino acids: CASSSRTSGGSYNEQFF. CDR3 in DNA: TGCGCCAGCAGCTCTAGGACTAGCGGAGGGTCCTACAATGAGCAGTTCTTC.

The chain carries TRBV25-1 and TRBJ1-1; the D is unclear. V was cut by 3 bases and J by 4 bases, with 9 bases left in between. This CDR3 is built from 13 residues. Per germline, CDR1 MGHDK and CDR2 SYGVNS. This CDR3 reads CASSDIGSTEAFF. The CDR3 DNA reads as TGTGCCAGCAGTGATATAGGTTCCACTGAAGCTTTCTTT.

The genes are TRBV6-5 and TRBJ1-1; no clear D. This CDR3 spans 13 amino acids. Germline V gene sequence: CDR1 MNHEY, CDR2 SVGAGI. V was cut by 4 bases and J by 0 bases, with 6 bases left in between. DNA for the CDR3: TGTGCCAGCAGTTTGGGAGTGAACACTGAAGCTTTCTTT. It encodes CASSLGVNTEAFF.

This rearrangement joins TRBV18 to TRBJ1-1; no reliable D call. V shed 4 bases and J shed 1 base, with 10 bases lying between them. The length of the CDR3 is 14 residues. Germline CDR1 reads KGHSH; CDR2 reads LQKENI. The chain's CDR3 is CASSRGSANTEAFF. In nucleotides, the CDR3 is TGTGCCAGCTCACGTGGGTCCGCGAACACTGAAGCTTTCTTT. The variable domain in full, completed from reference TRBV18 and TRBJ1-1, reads NAGVMQNPRHLVRRRGQEARLRCSPMKGHSHVYWYRQLPEEGLKFMVYLQKENIIDESGMPKERFSAEFPKEGPSILRIQQVVRGDSAAYFCASSRGSANTEAFFGQGTRLTVV.

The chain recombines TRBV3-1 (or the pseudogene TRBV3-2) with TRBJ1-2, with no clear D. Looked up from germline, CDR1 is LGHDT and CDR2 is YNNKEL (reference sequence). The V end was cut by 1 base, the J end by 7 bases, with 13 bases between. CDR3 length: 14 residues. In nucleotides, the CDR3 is TGTGCCAGCAGCCAAGCTAATAGGGTAGTTGGCTACACCTTC. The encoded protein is CASSQANRVVGYTF.

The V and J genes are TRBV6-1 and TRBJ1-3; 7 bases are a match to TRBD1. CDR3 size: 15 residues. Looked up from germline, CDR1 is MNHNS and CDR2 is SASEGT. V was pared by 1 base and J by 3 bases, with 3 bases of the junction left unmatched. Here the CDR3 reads CASSEEGALGNTIYF. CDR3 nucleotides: TGTGCCAGCAGTGAAGAGGGGGCGCTTGGAAACACCATATATTTT.

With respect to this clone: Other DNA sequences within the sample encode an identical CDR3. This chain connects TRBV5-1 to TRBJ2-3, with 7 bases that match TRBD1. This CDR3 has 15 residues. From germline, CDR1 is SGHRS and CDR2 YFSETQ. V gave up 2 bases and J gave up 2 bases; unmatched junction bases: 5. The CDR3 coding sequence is TGCGCCAGCAGCTTAGGGGGCAGGAACACAGATACGCAGTATTTT. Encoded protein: CASSLGGRNTDTQYF.

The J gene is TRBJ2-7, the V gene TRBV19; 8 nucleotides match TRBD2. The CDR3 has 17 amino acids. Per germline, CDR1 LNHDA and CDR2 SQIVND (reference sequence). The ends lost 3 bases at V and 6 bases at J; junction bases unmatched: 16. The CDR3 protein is CASSIVHRGGDPSEQYF. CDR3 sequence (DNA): TGTGCCAGTAGTATTGTTCATCGGGGGGGGGACCCCTCCGAGCAGTACTTC.

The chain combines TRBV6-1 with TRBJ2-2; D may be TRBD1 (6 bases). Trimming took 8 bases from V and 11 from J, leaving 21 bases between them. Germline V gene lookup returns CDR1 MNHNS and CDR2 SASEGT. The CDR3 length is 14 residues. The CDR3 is CASERGTQVIELFF. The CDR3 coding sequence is TGTGCCAGCGAACGAGGGACACAAGTAATAGAGCTGTTTTTT.

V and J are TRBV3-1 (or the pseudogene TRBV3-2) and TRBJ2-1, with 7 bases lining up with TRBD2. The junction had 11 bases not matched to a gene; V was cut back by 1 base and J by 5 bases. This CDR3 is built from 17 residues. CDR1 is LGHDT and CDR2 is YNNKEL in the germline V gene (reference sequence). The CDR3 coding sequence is TGTGCCAGCAGCCAAGCACTGGGGGGGGGATTCCACAATGAGCAGTTCTTC. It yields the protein CASSQALGGGFHNEQFF.

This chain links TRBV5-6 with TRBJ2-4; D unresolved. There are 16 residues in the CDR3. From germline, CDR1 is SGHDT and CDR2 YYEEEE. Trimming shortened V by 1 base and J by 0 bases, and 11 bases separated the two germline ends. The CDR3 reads CASSLTQLLAKNIQYF. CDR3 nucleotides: TGTGCCAGCAGCTTGACGCAGCTTCTAGCCAAAAACATTCAGTACTTC.

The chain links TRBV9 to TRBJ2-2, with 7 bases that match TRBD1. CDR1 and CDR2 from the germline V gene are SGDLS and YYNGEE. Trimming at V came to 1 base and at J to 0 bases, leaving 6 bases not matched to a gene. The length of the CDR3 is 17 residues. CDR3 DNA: TGTGCCAGCAGCGTAACGACAGGGCTCTCGAACACCGGGGAGCTGTTTTTT. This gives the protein CASSVTTGLSNTGELFF.

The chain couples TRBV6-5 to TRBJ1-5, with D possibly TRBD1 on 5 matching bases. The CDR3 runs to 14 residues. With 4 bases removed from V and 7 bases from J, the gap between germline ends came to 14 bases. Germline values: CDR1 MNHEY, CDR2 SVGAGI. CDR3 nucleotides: TGTGCCAGCAGTTTTTCAGGGTGGGGACAGCCCCAGCATTTT. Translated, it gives CASSFSGWGQPQHF.

The CDR3 here is CASSLTDRGDYGYTF. CDR3 nucleotide sequence: TGTGCCAGCTCACTTACCGACAGGGGTGACTATGGCTACACCTTC. The chain combines TRBV18 with TRBJ1-2, with 8 bases aligning to TRBD1. The CDR3 runs to 15 residues. Germline V gene sequence: CDR1 KGHSH, CDR2 LQKENI. Trimming took 4 bases from V and 3 from J; bases not matched to a gene: 7.

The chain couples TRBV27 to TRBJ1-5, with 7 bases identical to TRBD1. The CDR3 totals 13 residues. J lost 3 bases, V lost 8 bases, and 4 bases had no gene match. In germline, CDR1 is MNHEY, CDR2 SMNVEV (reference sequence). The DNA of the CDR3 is TGTGCCAGCCGACAGGGAACCAATCAGCCCCAGCATTTT. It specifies CASRQGTNQPQHF.

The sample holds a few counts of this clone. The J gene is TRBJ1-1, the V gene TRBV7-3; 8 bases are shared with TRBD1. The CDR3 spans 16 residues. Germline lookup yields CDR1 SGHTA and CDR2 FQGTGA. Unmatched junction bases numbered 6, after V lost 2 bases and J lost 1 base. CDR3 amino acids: CASSLGDRTSNTEAFF. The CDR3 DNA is TGTGCCAGCAGCTTAGGGGACAGGACATCGAACACTGAAGCTTTCTTT. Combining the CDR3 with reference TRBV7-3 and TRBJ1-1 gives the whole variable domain GAGVSQTPSNKVTEKGKYVELRCDPISGHTALYWYRQSLGQGPEFLIYFQGTGAADDSGLPNDRFFAVRPEGSVSTLKIQRTERGDSAVYLCASSLGDRTSNTEAFFGQGTRLTVV.

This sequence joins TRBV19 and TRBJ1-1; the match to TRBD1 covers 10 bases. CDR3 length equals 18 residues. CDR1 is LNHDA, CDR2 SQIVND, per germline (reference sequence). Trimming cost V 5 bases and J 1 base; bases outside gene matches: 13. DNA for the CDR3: TGTGCCAGTAGTCCGAGGGGGACAGGGGAGAGTCGGAACACTGAAGCTTTCTTT. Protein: CASSPRGTGESRNTEAFF. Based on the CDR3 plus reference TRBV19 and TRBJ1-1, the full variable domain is DGGITQSPKYLFRKEGQNVTLSCEQNLNHDAMYWYRQDPGQGLRLIYYSQIVNDFQKGDIAEGYSVSREKKESFPLTVTSAQKNPTAFYLCASSPRGTGESRNTEAFFGQGTRLTVV.

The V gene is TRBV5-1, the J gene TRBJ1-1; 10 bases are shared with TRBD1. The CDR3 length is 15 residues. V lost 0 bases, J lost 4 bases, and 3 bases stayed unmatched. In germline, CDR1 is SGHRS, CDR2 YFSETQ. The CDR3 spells CASSLDGQGGTEAFF. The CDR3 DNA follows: TGCGCCAGCAGCTTGGACGGACAGGGGGGCACTGAAGCTTTCTTT.